This T cell receptor (beta chain) originates from a study of T cell responses to AZD1222 COVID-19 vaccine (TCRdb year 2021). Study-level background: A total of approximately 230 trial participants underwent TCR sequencing, of whom roughly 210 received two doses of AZD1222 and 26 received two doses of the MenACWY control vaccine. Trial participants were enrolled by age into 18-55, 56-69 and 70-plus year subgroups, with about 150, 28 and 57 TCR-sequenced participants respectively.

The CDR3 regions of human TCRbeta chains were analyzed by immunosequencing. Per the original workflow: TCRs in the repertoires were compared against a reference library of SARS-CoV-2-specific TCRs that had been generated with the MIRA antigen-specificity platform. Breadth was defined as the fraction of unique TCRs that were SARS-CoV-2-associated, and depth was defined as the fraction of total T cells that were SARS-CoV-2-associated. Using the MIRA data, each spike-specific TCR was mapped to the spike region that the TCR reacts to and placed in a CD4 or CD8 class. Log10-transformed breadth and depth values were compared by one-way ANOVA with Sidak's multiple comparisons tests. Sourced from immuneACCESS, this table was stored by TCRdb with only in-frame sequences that have V and J called. A share of the clones is absent; for the studies checked, an unresolved V gene accounts for under half, and the remainder has no known explanation. The V and J calls and clone size come from that table; D and trimming were worked out from the DNA. In this sample the table shows over 120,000 clones, 88% of which occur a single time. Under 5.5% of the sample lies in the top ten.

Points on this clone: What this receptor recognizes is not known. The record has no base qualities; no much larger clone is one base away.

Counted from cysteine to phenylalanine, this CDR3 has 12 amino acids. The DNA shown is the 36-base CDR3, in frame from base 1. V sheds 0 bases and J sheds 8 bases, leaving 7 bases between their ends. The germline V gene sets CDR1 to LGHNA and CDR2 to YSLEER. Beyond this particular receptor, the publication reports: Conclusions about previously exposed vaccinees are limited because only 5 or 6 AZD1222 recipients were SARS-CoV-2 seropositive at baseline. Because no day 14 peak-response samples were available, the repertoires could be characterized only after the peak T cell response. Vaccine-associated CD4 TCRs spanned the whole spike protein, with dominant responses in regions 160-218 and 743-854. Reportedly, almost half of the unique spike-specific TCRs recognized epitopes lying outside the regions that are mutated in the B.1.351 and B.1.1.7 variants. The 56-69-year group was small, and its depth increase did not reach significance, likely because of low power. A significant rise in spike-specific TCR breadth and depth was observed after two AZD1222 doses relative to day 0 and relative to MenACWY recipients. Participants were mostly white British, with more females than males. The authors suggested clonal diversity may have been underestimated.

This sample's time point label indicates: about 28 days (+/-7) after the second vaccine dose. What this sample's treatment or condition label stands for: meningococcal conjugate vaccine given as trial control. Vaccinee samples were obtained from the UK trials COV001 and COV002, which included a single-blind randomized controlled phase 2/3 trial of AZD1222 (ChAdOx1 nCoV-19) in healthy adults. For TCRbeta chain sequencing, PBMC samples from trial participants were taken at day 0 and at day 28 after the second dose. This material consisted of peripheral blood, taken 28 days after the second dose of the MenACWY control vaccine. Rearrangement joined TRBV4-3 to TRBJ1-1; the D gene is not confidently resolved. The source is an adult who received the MenACWY meningococcal vaccine as a control. In nucleotide form, the sequence is TGCGCCAGCAGCCAAGACAGAAGCGAAGCTTTCTTT. Its product reads: CASSQDRSEAFF.